This TCR beta chain derives from a study of blood T cell repertoires in COVID-19. Study-level background: Sources were T cells, B-cell-depleted T cells, or PBMCs; the material itself was cDNA or gDNA.

As handled by the study authors: Amplification from reference gene primers served as the basis for estimated nucleated cell counts. Here immunoSEQ multiplex PCR was the method, and the copy in TCRdb shows in-frame clones only, minus some. V and J calls and clone size come straight from that table; D and trimming were deduced from the DNA. The top ten clones hold roughly 0.8% of a sample with 250,000 to 300,000 clones, 88% of them seen once. This clone was counted a single time. CDR1 and CDR2 from the germline V gene are SGHDT and YYEEEE. The CDR3 has 15 amino acids. The V and J ends lost 0 bases and 6 bases respectively, with 13 bases between them.

Material: peripheral blood. This receptor was obtained from a woman under 40 with acute or convalescent COVID-19. V gene TRBV5-6 combines with J gene TRBJ2-1; maybe TRBD2 (5 bases). The CDR3 here is CASSLGPGTLNEQFF. The CDR3 DNA reads TGTGCCAGCAGCTTGGGGCCGGGAACCCTCAATGAGCAGTTCTTC.